This T cell receptor beta chain was profiled in a study of Graves' ophthalmopathy and Graves' hyperthyroidism. Sampling 10 ml of fresh peripheral blood provided the PBMCs. Remarks on this clonotype: The antigen remains undetermined.

Overall study findings and caveats: Ophthalmopathy cases were distinguished from stable hyperthyroidism by a 13-signature model, reaching around 88% sensitivity and around 81% specificity.

Amplification targeted the TCR beta CDR3 regions, with RNA transcripts as the source material. HTBI primers were used in a first-round RT-PCR, which preceded a second-round multiplex PCR. TCRdb passed the multiplex PCR reads through MiXCR, listing each CDR3 protein once. Seen here are 350,000 to 400,000 distinct CDR3 sequences, approximately 15% observed once, and the top ten hold 5.5% to 7%. This clonotype was sampled from a woman under 30 with stable Graves' hyperthyroidism. What was sequenced was peripheral blood.

The CDR3 sequence is CATSDEGQTYGYTF. The CDR3 DNA is TGTGCCACCAGTGACGAGGGACAGACATATGGCTACACCTTC. V usage is TRBV24-1 and J usage is TRBJ1-2, with TRBD1 identical over 7 bases. The CDR3 is 14 residues long. Looked up from germline, CDR1 is KGHDR and CDR2 is SFDVKD. Germline trimming cut 4 bases from V and 5 bases from J; bases unmatched to any gene: 6.